The present entry profiles one TCR beta chain with its context. In Seattle, patients joined the study during active infection and were tracked longitudinally. Only in-frame clones appear in the TCRdb table, and some are missing; sequencing was by immunoSEQ multiplex PCR. The sample has 250,000 to 300,000 clones, more than 80% seen once. This entry belongs to a study of blood T cell repertoires in COVID-19. Whole-study context: Sites in the United States, Italy and Spain provided acute and convalescent COVID-19 samples. PBMCs, B-cell-depleted T cells, or T cells provided the cDNA or gDNA that made up the material.

The CDR3 spans 19 residues. The chain employs TRBV21-1 and TRBJ2-3; the table's D call TRBD2 went unverified against the DNA. TRBV21-1 is shown as a pseudogene. The sequencing input was peripheral blood. The origin of this receptor is a woman aged 45-60 years with COVID-19, enrolled during active disease. The CDR3 nucleotides read TGTGCCAGCACCAGTTCCCATAGCGGGACTAAATTAAGCACAGATACGCAGTATTTT. Residues: CASTSSHSGTKLSTDTQYF.